There are many counts of the clone carrying this TCR beta chain. In germline, CDR1 is LNHNV, CDR2 YYDKDF (reference sequence). The CDR3 has 15 residues. V gave up 7 bases and J gave up 3 bases, with 17 bases separating them. TCRdb ran MiXCR on the 5' RACE reads and lists one entry per CDR3 protein. This table holds over 200,000 distinct CDR3 sequences, about 6.7% found once. The sample belongs to a study of identical twins. This sample was shared with a second study, whose subject was T cells expressing NK-cell markers.

This TCR derives from a woman between 18 and 29 years old in good health. Sequencing input: CD8+ T cells sorted from blood. This chain uses TRBV15 with TRBJ2-3; D may be TRBD2 (5 bases). The CDR3: CATTIAGSKTDTQYF. CDR3 bases: TGTGCCACCACGATCGCGGGCTCAAAAACAGATACGCAGTATTTT.